These 12 T cell receptor beta chains were all obtained from the same sample, sequenced in a study of blood T cell repertoires in COVID-19. The data were produced by immunoSEQ multiplex PCR, yet TCRdb's version contains in-frame clones alone and is incomplete. The sample contains about 70,000 clones, 75% to 90% of which appear only once. Sequencing was done on a sample of peripheral blood. The receptor set was obtained from a man between 70 and 80 years old who had recovered from COVID-19.

This chain connects TRBV28 to TRBJ1-4; 9 nucleotides line up with TRBD1. Looked up from germline, CDR1 is MDHEN and CDR2 is SYDVKM. This CDR3 is built from 14 residues. The V segment lost 6 bases and the J segment 8 bases; nucleotides outside the gene matches: 7. The CDR3 nucleotides are TGTGCCAGCAGCATGGACAGGGGCGAGGAAAAACTGTTTTTT. Amino acids: CASSMDRGEEKLFF.

This chain joins TRBV28 and TRBJ1-4; TRBD1 matches at 10 bases. This CDR3 is 13 amino acids long. Germline CDR1 reads MDHEN; CDR2 reads SYDVKM. The V and J ends lost 10 bases and 8 bases, in that order; junction bases with no gene match: 7. CDR3 protein: CATRGTGVEKLFF. Here the CDR3 DNA reads TGTGCCACACGGGGGACAGGGGTGGAAAAACTGTTTTTT.

This chain links TRBV4-3 with TRBJ1-4; 7 bases agree with TRBD1. V gave up 2 bases and J gave up 3 bases; unmatched junction bases: 6. Germline CDR1 reads LGHNA; CDR2 reads YSLEER. This CDR3 spans 16 amino acids. CDR3 sequence reads: CASSQSDRAPNEKLFF. Here the CDR3 DNA reads TGCGCCAGCAGCCAATCAGACAGGGCGCCTAATGAAAAACTGTTTTTT.

The chain recombines TRBV19 with TRBJ2-5, with 9 positions matching TRBD1. The CDR3 runs to 15 residues. Unmatched junction bases numbered 6, after V lost 4 bases and J lost 3 bases. Per the germline V gene, CDR1 is LNHDA and CDR2 is SQIVND (reference sequence). Here the CDR3 DNA reads TGTGCCAGTAGTAAGGACAGGGGAGGTGAAGAGACCCAGTACTTC. Its translation: CASSKDRGGEETQYF.

The chain recombines TRBV6-5 with TRBJ1-2; 10 nucleotides agree with TRBD1. The CDR3 has 14 residues. Unmatched junction bases numbered 9, after V lost 6 bases and J lost 8 bases. Germline V gives CDR1 MNHEY, CDR2 SVGAGI. In DNA, the CDR3 is TGTGCCAGCAGAACGACAGGGGGCCAAGGCGGCTACACCTTC. Translation gives CASRTTGGQGGYTF.

V usage is TRBV11-2 and J usage is TRBJ1-1, with unresolved D. Trimming took off 2 bases at V and 2 bases at J, with 3 bases between the two ends. The V gene's germline CDR1 is SGHAT and CDR2 FQNNGV. This CDR3 comprises 12 residues. The CDR3 coding sequence is TGTGCCAGCAGCTTACAAAACACTGAAGCTTTCTTT. It yields the protein CASSLQNTEAFF.

The chain carries TRBV28 and TRBJ1-5, with D possibly TRBD1 on 5 matching bases. The CDR3 contains 13 residues. With 6 bases removed from V and 7 bases from J, the gap between germline ends came to 13 bases. CDR1 is MDHEN and CDR2 is SYDVKM in the germline V gene. The CDR3 DNA reads TGTGCCAGCAGAGACAGAAAGGGACAGCCCCAGCATTTT. It is translated as CASRDRKGQPQHF.

V usage is TRBV6-5 and J usage is TRBJ2-7; 8 positions agree with TRBD1. Germline-derived CDR1 and CDR2 are MNHEY and SVGAGI. The CDR3 contains 14 residues. Trimming cost V 4 bases and J 0 bases; bases outside gene matches: 2. As DNA, the CDR3 is TGTGCCAGCAGTTTGACAGGGGACTCCTACGAGCAGTACTTC. Translated: CASSLTGDSYEQYF.

V and J are TRBV29-1 and TRBJ2-7; tentative D call: TRBD2 (7 bases). Germline V gives CDR1 SQVTM, CDR2 ANQGSEA. The V and J ends lost 4 bases and 4 bases respectively, with 11 bases between them. CDR3 length: 12 residues. The CDR3 reads CSVVRGAYEQYF. The CDR3 bases are TGCAGCGTTGTCCGGGGGGCATACGAGCAGTACTTC.

The sample holds a few counts of this clone. This sequence joins TRBV5-1 and TRBJ2-1, with 11 bases fitting TRBD1. The CDR3 is 13 residues long. Per germline, CDR1 SGHRS and CDR2 YFSETQ. The V segment lost 4 bases and the J segment 9 bases; nucleotides outside the gene matches: 3. The CDR3 spells CASSIGQGAEQFF. The CDR3 DNA reads as TGCGCCAGCAGCATTGGACAGGGGGCTGAGCAGTTCTTC. The entire variable domain, with the rest obtained from reference TRBV5-1 and TRBJ2-1, is as follows: KAGVTQTPRYLIKTRGQQVTLSCSPISGHRSVSWYQQTPGQGLQFLFEYFSETQRNKGNFPGRFSGRQFSNSRSEMNVSTLELGDSALYLCASSIGQGAEQFFGPGTRLTVL.

A few counts support this clone. The J gene is TRBJ2-7, the V gene TRBV29-1; 7 nucleotides line up with TRBD2. Germline lookup yields CDR1 SQVTM and CDR2 ANQGSEA. J gave up 0 bases and V 7 bases, and 6 bases lay outside the gene matches. This CDR3 has 13 amino acids. The DNA for the CDR3 is TGCAGCGCAAGCGGGAAGAGCTCCTACGAGCAGTACTTC. This encodes CSASGKSSYEQYF.

This sequence joins TRBV28 and TRBJ2-2, with 8 positions matching TRBD1. Germline CDR1 reads MDHEN; CDR2 reads SYDVKM. The CDR3 loop spans 14 amino acids. V lost 6 bases to trimming and J lost 6 bases; unmatched junction nucleotides: 6. The CDR3 DNA follows: TGTGCCAGCAGACGGACAGGGCGGGCCGGGGAGCTGTTTTTT. As protein: CASRRTGRAGELFF. Full variable domain (missing parts from reference TRBV28 and TRBJ2-2): DVKVTQSSRYLVKRTGEKVFLECVQDMDHENMFWYRQDPGLGLRLIYFSYDVKMKEKGDIPEGYSVSREKKERFSLILESASTNQTSMYLCASRRTGRAGELFFGEGSRLTVL.